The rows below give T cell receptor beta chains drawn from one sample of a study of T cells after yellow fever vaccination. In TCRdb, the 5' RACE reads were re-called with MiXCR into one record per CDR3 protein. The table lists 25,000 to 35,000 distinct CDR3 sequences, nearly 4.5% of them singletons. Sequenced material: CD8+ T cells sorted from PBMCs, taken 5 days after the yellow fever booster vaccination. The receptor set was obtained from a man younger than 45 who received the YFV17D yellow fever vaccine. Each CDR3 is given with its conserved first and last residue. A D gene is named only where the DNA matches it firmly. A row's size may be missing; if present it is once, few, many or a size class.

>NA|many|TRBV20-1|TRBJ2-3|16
CSARTDWSKSTDTQYF
TGCAGTGCTAGAACCGACTGGTCCAAGAGCACAGATACGCAGTATTTT
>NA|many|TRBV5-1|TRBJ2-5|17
CASSLALAIDEGLTQYF
TGCGCCAGCAGCTTGGCCTTAGCGATTGACGAGGGGCTGACCCAGTACTTC
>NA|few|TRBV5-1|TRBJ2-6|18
CASSFLTADSSGANVLTF
TGCGCCAGCAGCTTTTTAACGGCTGATAGCTCTGGGGCCAACGTCCTGACTTTC
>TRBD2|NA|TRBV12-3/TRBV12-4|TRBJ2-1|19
CAICLELAGLGDLYNEQFF
TGTGCCATCTGTTTAGAACTAGCGGGCTTGGGGGACCTTTACAATGAGCAGTTCTTC
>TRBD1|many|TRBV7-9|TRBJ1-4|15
CASSPVGQHNEKLFF
TGTGCCAGCAGCCCCGTGGGACAGCACAATGAAAAACTGTTTTTT
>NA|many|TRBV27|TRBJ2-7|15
CASSWGLGGSYEQYF
TGTGCCAGCAGTTGGGGTTTAGGGGGATCTTACGAGCAGTACTTC
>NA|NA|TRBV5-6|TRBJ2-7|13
CAMSPGLLGEQYF
TGTGCCATGAGCCCCGGGCTCCTGGGGGAGCAGTACTTC
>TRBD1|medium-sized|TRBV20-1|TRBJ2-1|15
CSARDPGTGYNEQFF
TGCAGTGCTAGAGACCCCGGGACAGGGTACAATGAGCAGTTCTTC
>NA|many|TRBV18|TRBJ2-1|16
CASSPSEGPHYNEQFF
TGTGCCAGCTCACCATCGGAGGGGCCCCACTACAATGAGCAGTTCTTC
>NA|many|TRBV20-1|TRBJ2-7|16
CSARSGTGVASYEQYF
TGCAGTGCTAGATCAGGAACGGGAGTAGCCTCCTACGAGCAGTACTTC
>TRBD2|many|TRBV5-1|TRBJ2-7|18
CASARGTSAGGYLNEQYF
TGCGCCAGCGCCCGAGGGACTAGCGCCGGAGGTTATCTGAACGAGCAGTACTTC
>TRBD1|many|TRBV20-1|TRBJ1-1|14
CSAAPGTGDTEAFF
TGCAGTGCCGCCCCCGGGACAGGGGACACTGAAGCTTTCTTT
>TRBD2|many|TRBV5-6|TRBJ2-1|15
CASSPGLAGWLEQFF
TGTGCCAGCAGCCCGGGACTAGCGGGATGGCTTGAGCAGTTCTTC
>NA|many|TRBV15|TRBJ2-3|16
CATRILADSGTDTQYF
TGTGCCACCCGAATTCTAGCAGACTCCGGCACAGATACGCAGTATTTT
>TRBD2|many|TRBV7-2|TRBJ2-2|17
CASSLAELAGGVGELFF
TGTGCCAGCAGCTTAGCTGAACTAGCGGGAGGAGTCGGGGAGCTGTTTTTT
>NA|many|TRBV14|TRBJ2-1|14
CASSQDPMGVEQFF
TGTGCCAGCAGCCAAGATCCCATGGGAGTTGAGCAGTTCTTC
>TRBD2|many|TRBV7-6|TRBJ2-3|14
CASSSSGGTDTQYF
TGTGCCAGCAGCTCTAGCGGAGGCACAGATACGCAGTATTTT
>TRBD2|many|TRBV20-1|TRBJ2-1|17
CSARDYEREYRDNEQFF
TGCAGTGCTAGAGATTACGAGCGGGAGTACCGAGACAATGAGCAGTTCTTC
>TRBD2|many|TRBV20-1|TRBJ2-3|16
CSVPGTSGRRPDTQYF
TGCAGTGTACCCGGGACTAGCGGGAGAAGGCCAGATACGCAGTATTTT
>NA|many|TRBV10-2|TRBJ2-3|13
CASSEYSTDTQYF
TGCGCCAGCAGTGAGTACAGCACAGATACGCAGTATTTT
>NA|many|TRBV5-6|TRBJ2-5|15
CASSDPRGGQETQYF
TGTGCCAGCAGCGACCCGAGGGGAGGCCAAGAGACCCAGTACTTC
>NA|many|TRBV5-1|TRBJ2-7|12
CASHGGAYEQYF
TGCGCCAGCCACGGGGGTGCCTACGAGCAGTACTTC
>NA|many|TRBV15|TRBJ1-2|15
CATSRDPGPLDGYTF
TGTGCCACCAGCAGAGACCCGGGACCGCTTGATGGCTACACCTTC
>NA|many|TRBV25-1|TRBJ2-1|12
CASSGRREEQFF
TGTGCCAGCAGCGGGCGTCGGGAGGAGCAGTTCTTC
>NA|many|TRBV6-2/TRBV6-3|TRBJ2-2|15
CASTEDSPRTGELFF
TGTGCCAGCACCGAGGACAGCCCCCGGACCGGGGAGCTGTTTTTT
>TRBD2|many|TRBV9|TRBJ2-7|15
CASSVAGSGTYEQYF
TGTGCCAGCAGCGTAGCAGGTAGCGGGACCTACGAGCAGTACTTC
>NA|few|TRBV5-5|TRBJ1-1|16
CASSFGPMSGSTEAFF
TGTGCCAGCAGCTTTGGCCCAATGAGTGGGAGCACTGAAGCTTTCTTT
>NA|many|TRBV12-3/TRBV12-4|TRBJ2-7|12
CASSLGLYEQYF
TGTGCCAGCAGTTTGGGCCTATACGAGCAGTACTTC
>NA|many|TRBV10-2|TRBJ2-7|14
CASSPEQDPYEQYF
TGCGCCAGCAGTCCGGAACAGGACCCCTACGAGCAGTACTTC
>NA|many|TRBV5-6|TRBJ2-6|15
CASSLVASGANVLTF
TGTGCCAGCAGCTTGGTAGCATCGGGGGCCAACGTCCTGACTTTC
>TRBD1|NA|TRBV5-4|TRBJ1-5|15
CASSLAGQGNQPQHF
TGTGCCAGCAGCTTGGCGGGACAGGGGAATCAGCCCCAGCATTTT
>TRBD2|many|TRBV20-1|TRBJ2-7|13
CSAIVAGAYEQYF
TGCAGTGCAATTGTAGCGGGCGCCTACGAGCAGTACTTC
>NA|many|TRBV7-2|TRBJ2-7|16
CASSTGQGCISYEQYF
TGTGCCAGCAGCACGGGACAAGGGTGTATCTCCTACGAGCAGTACTTC